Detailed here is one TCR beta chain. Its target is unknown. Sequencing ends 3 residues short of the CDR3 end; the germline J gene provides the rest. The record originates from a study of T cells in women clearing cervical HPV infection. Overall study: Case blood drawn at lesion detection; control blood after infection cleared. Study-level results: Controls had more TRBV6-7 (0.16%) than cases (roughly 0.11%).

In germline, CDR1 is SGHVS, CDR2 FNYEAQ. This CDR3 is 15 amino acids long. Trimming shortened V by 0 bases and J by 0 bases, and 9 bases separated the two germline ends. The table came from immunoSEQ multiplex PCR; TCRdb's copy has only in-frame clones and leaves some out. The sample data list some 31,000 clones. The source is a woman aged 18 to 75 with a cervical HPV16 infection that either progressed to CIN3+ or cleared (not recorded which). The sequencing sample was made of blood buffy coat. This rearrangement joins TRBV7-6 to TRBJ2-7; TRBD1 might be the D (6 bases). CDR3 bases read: TGTGCCAGCAGCTTAGCGAGGGGGAGCTCCTACGAG. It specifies CASSLARGSSYE. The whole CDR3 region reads CASSLARGSSYEQYF.